This entry describes one TCR beta chain. Its antigen is unknown. Construction of the TCRbeta library involved unique molecular identifiers. Via MiXCR, TCRdb re-called the PCR reads, giving one row per CDR3 protein. Seen here are 780,000 or so distinct CDR3 sequences, under 20% observed once, and the top ten hold about 4.6%. V gave up 10 bases and J gave up 5 bases, with 23 bases separating them. CDR3 length equals 15 residues. CDR1 is SSHAT, CDR2 FNYEAQ, per germline (reference sequence). The sample originates from a study of T-cell reconstitution after alpha-beta-depleted transplantation in children. The study, taken as a whole, reports: About two months after transplant, alpha-beta T cells reportedly came from several hundred expanded graft clones.

The TCR sequence derives from a male patient younger than 18 who had a stem cell transplant for acute lymphoblastic leukemia, so the T cells may come from the graft donor. The J gene is TRBJ2-5, the V gene TRBV7-7; tentative D call: TRBD2 (5 bases). Sequences were derived from PBMCs, mostly from graft donor cells, sampled 360 days after TCRalphabeta/CD19-depleted stem cell transplant. For the CDR3, the DNA is TGTGCCATCGCCCGCCTCGGGGTCCTCGGGGAGACCCAGTACTTC. Its protein is CAIARLGVLGETQYF.